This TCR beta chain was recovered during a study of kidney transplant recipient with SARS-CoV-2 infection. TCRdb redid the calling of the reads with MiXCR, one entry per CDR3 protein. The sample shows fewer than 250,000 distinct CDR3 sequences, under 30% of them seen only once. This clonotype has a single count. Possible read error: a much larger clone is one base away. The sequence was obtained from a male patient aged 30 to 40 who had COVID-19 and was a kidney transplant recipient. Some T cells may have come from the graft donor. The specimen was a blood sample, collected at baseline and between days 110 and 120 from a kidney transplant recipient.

For the CDR3, the DNA is TGTGCCACCAGCAGAGTTGACAACAGCTATGGCTACACCTTC. Amino acids: CATSRVDNSYGYTF. V and J are TRBV15 and TRBJ1-2, with D unresolved. Trimming removed 1 base from V and 4 bases from J, with 10 bases in between. Looked up from germline, CDR1 is LNHNV and CDR2 is YYDKDF (reference sequence). There are 14 residues in the CDR3.